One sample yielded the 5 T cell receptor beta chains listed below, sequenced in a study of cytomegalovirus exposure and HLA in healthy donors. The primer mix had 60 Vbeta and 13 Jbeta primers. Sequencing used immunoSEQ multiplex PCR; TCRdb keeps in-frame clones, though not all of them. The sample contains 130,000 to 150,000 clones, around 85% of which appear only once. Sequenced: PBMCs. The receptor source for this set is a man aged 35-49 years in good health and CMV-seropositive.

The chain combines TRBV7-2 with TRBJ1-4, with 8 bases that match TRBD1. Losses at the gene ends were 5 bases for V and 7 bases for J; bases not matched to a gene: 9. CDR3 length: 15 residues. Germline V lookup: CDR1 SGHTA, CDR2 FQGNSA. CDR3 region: CASSPHTGGVEKLFF. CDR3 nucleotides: TGTGCCAGCAGCCCGCATACAGGGGGAGTTGAAAAACTGTTTTTT.

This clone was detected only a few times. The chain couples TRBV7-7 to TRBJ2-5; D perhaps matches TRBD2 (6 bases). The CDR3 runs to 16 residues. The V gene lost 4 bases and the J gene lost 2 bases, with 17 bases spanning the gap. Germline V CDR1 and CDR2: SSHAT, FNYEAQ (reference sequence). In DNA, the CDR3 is TGTGCCAGCAGCTCCCGGGAGAAAAGGGGACAAGAGACCCAGTACTTC. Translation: CASSSREKRGQETQYF.

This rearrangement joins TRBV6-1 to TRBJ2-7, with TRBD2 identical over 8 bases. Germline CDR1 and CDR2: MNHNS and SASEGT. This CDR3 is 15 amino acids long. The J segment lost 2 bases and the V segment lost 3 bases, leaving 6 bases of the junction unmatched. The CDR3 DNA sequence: TGTGCCAGCAGTGAGTGGGTAGCGGGGACCTACGAGCAGTACTTC. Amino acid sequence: CASSEWVAGTYEQYF.

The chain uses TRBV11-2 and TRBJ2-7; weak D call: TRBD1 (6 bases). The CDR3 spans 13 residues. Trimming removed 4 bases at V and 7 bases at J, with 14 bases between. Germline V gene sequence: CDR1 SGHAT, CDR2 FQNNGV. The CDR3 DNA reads TGTGCCAGCAGCTGGGACCAGGGGTGGGAGCAGTACTTC. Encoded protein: CASSWDQGWEQYF.

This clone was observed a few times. CDR3 DNA: TGTGCCAGCTCACCACCGCAGGGGGCTGGAAACACCATATATTTT. Translated, it gives CASSPPQGAGNTIYF. V usage is TRBV18 and J usage is TRBJ1-3, with 7 bases lining up with TRBD1. CDR1 is KGHSH, CDR2 LQKENI, per germline. This CDR3 has 15 residues. Unmatched junction bases numbered 1, after V lost 0 bases and J lost 2 bases. Looking up the rest from reference TRBV18 and TRBJ1-3 gives the full variable domain: NAGVMQNPRHLVRRRGQEARLRCSPMKGHSHVYWYRQLPEEGLKFMVYLQKENIIDESGMPKERFSAEFPKEGPSILRIQQVVRGDSAAYFCASSPPQGAGNTIYFGEGSWLTVV.